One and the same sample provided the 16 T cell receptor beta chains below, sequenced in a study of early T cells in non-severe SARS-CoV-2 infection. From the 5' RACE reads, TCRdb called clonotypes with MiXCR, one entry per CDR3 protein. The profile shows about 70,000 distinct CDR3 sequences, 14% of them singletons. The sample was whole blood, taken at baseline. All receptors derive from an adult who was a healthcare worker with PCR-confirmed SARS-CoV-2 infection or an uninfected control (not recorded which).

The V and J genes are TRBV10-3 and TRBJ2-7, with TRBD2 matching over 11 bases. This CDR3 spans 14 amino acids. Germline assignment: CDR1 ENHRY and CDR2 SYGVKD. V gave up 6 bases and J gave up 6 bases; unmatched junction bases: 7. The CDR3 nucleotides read TGTGCCATCAGACCTAGCGGGAGGCCCGTCGAGCAGTACTTC. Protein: CAIRPSGRPVEQYF.

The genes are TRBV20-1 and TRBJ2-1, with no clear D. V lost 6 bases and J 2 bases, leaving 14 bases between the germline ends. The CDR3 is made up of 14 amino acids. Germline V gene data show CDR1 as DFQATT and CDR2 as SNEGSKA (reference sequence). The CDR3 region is CSASPDAAYNEQFF. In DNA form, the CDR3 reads TGCAGTGCCTCGCCGGATGCGGCCTACAATGAGCAGTTCTTC.

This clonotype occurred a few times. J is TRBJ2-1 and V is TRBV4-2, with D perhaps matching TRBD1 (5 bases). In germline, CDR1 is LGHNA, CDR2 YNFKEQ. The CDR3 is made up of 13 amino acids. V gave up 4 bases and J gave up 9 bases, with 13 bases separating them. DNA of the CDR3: TGTGCCAGCAGCCGTGACAGCCCCGCTGAGCAGTTCTTC. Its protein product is CASSRDSPAEQFF.

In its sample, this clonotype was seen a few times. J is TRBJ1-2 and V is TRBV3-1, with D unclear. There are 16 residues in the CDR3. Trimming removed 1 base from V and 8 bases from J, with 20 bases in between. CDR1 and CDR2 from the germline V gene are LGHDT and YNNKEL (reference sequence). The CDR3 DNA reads TGTGCCAGCAGCCAAGCCGGCCGGCTTCGTTGGATCGGCTACACCTTC. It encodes CASSQAGRLRWIGYTF. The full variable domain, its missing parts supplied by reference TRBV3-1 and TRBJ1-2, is DTAVSQTPKYLVTQMGNDKSIKCEQNLGHDTMYWYKQDSKKFLKIMFSYNNKELIINETVPNRFSPKSPDKAHLNLHINSLELGDSAVYFCASSQAGRLRWIGYTFGSGTRLTVV.

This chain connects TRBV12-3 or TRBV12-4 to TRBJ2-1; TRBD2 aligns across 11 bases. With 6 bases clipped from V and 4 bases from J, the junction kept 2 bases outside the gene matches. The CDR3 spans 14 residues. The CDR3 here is CASRGTSGYNEQFF. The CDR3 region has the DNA TGTGCCAGCAGAGGGACTAGCGGTTACAATGAGCAGTTCTTC.

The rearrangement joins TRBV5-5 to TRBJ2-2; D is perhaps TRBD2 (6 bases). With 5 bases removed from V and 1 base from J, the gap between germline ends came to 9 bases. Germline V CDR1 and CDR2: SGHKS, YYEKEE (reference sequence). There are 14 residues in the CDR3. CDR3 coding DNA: TGTGCCAGCAGTTGGGACTTGAACACCGGGGAGCTGTTTTTT. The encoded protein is CASSWDLNTGELFF.

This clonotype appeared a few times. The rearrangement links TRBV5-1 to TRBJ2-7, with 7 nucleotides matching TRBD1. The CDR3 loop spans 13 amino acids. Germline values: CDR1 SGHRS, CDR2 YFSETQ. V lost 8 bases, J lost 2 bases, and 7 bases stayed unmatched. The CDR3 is CASRQGSTYEQYF. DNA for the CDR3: TGCGCCAGTCGACAGGGTTCTACCTACGAGCAGTACTTC. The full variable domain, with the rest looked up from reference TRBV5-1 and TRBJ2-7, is KAGVTQTPRYLIKTRGQQVTLSCSPISGHRSVSWYQQTPGQGLQFLFEYFSETQRNKGNFPGRFSGRQFSNSRSEMNVSTLELGDSALYLCASRQGSTYEQYFGPGTRLTVT.

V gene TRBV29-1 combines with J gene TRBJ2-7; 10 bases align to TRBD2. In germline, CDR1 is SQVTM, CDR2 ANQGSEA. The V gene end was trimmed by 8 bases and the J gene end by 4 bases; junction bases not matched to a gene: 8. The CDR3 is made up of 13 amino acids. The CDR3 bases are TGCAGCTGTGTTAGCGGGAGGACGTACGAGCAGTACTTC. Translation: CSCVSGRTYEQYF.

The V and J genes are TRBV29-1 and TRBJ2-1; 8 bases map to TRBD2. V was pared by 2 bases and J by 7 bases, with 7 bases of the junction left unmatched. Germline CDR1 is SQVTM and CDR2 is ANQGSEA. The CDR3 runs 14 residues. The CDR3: CSVEQAGEGNEQFF. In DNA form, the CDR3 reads TGCAGCGTTGAACAAGCGGGAGAGGGTAATGAGCAGTTCTTC.

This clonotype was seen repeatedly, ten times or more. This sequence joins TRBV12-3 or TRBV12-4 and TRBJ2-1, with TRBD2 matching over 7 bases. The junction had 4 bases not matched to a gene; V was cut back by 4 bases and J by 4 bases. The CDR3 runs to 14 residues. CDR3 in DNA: TGTGCCAGCAGTTCTAGCGGAACTTACAATGAGCAGTTCTTC. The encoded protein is CASSSSGTYNEQFF.

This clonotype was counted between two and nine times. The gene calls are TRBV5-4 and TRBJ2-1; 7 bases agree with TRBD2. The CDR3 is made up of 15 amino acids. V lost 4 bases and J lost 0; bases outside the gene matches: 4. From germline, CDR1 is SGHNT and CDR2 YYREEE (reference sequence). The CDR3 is CASSQTSSSYNEQFF. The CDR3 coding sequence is TGTGCCAGCAGCCAGACTAGCAGCTCCTACAATGAGCAGTTCTTC.

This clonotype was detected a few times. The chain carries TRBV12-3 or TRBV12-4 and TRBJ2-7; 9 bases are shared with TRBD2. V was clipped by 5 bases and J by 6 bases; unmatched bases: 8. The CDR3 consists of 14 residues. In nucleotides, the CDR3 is TGTGCCAGCAGTCGTAGCGGGAGCGGGGGCGAGCAGTACTTC. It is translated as CASSRSGSGGEQYF.

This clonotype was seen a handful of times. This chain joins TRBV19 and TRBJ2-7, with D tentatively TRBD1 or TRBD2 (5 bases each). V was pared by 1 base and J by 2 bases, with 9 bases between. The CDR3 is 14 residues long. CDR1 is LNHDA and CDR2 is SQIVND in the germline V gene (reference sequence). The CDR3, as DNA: TGTGCCAGTAGTATAGTGACGGGACCCTACGAGCAGTACTTC. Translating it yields CASSIVTGPYEQYF.

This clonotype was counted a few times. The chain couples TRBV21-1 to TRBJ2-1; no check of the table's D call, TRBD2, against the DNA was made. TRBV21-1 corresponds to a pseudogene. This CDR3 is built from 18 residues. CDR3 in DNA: TGTGCCAGCAGCAAAAGGCCACAGGGCCCCAGCTCCTACAATGAGCAGTTCTTC. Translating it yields CASSKRPQGPSSYNEQFF.

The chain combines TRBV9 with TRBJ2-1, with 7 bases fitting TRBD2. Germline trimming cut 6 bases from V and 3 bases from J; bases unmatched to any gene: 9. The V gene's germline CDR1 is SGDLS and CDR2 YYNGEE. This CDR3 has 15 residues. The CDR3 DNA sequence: TGTGCCAGCACCCCCGGCGGCGGGGGCTACAATGAGCAGTTCTTC. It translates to CASTPGGGGYNEQFF. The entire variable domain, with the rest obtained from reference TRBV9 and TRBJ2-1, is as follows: DSGVTQTPKHLITATGQRVTLRCSPRSGDLSVYWYQQSLDQGLQFLIQYYNGEERAKGNILERFSAQQFPDLHSELNLSSLELGDSALYFCASTPGGGGYNEQFFGPGTRLTVL.

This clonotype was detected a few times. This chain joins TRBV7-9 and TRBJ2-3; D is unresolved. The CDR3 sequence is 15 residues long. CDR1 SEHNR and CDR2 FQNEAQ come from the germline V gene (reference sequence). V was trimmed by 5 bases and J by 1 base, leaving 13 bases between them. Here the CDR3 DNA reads TGTGCCAGCAGCCCCCGAGGCACCCGCACAGATACGCAGTATTTT. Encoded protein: CASSPRGTRTDTQYF.